This T cell receptor (beta chain) came from a study of cytomegalovirus exposure and HLA in healthy donors. Overall study: The study's early data release held about 80 million unique TCRs from HLA-typed donors. Study-wide findings and caveats: Looking again later, the authors saw that most CMV-associated TCR beta chains seemed HLA-restricted. CMV serostatus was the only recorded immune exposure for donors.

The junction had 7 bases not matched to a gene; V was cut back by 0 bases and J by 4 bases. This CDR3 region has 17 residues. Germline V gene sequence: CDR1 LGHNA, CDR2 YNFKEQ. In its sample, this clone was seen a few times. What it recognizes is unknown. This PCR relied on a set of 60 Vbeta primers and 13 Jbeta primers. This table comes from immunoSEQ multiplex PCR, and its TCRdb copy is limited to in-frame clones, with some not included. The repertoire consists of over 100,000 clones, with less than 80% occurring once and the leading ten covering about 2%. Material for sequencing was PBMCs. This TCR derives from a woman aged 25-40 years in good health and CMV-seronegative. V is TRBV4-2 and J is TRBJ2-1, with 9 bases aligning to TRBD2. DNA of the CDR3: TGTGCCAGCAGCCAAGACCCCAGACTAGCGGTATACAATGAGCAGTTCTTC. This codes for CASSQDPRLAVYNEQFF.